The sequence of this TCR beta chain was determined in a study of human T cells and chemical hapten exposure. The time point was: pre-sensitization, week 0. Treatment here: therapeutic diphenylcyclopropenone sensitization with weekly scalp DPC. TCRdb processed the RACE reads anew with MiXCR; each CDR3 protein has one entry. In the table there are around 180,000 distinct CDR3 sequences, almost 30% of which are singletons. Trimming took 4 bases from V and 2 from J, leaving 6 bases between them. This CDR3 region has 13 residues. The germline gives CDR1 LGHNA, CDR2 YSLEER. The TCR was taken from a woman aged 30 to 39 with alopecia areata. Some clones in this sample may be carry-over from other donors' samples. The sample in question was whole blood, obtained in connection with sensitization to the hapten diphenylcyclopropenone (DPC). The gene calls are TRBV4-3 and TRBJ2-1; D is ambiguous. The chain's CDR3 is CASSLFAYNEQFF. CDR3 sequence (DNA): TGCGCCAGCAGCCTCTTCGCCTACAATGAGCAGTTCTTC.